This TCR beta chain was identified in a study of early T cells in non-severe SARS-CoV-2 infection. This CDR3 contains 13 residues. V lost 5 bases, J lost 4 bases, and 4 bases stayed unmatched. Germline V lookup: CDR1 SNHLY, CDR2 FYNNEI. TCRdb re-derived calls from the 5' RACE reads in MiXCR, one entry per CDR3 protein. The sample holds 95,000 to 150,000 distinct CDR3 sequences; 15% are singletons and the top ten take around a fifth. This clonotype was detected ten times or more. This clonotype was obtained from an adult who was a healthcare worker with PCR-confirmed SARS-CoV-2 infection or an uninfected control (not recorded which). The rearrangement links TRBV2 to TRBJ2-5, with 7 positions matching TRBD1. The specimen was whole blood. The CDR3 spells CASSLQGRETQYF. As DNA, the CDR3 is TGTGCCAGCAGTTTACAGGGGAGAGAGACCCAGTACTTC.